The source of this TCR beta chain is a study of post-analysis software for immune sequencing data. Background on the study: Recorded disease courses covered relapsing-remitting, secondary progressive and progressive-relapsing multiple sclerosis. Some patients had no subtype annotation. Study-wide findings and caveats: F measure showed strong co-clustering of same-batch samples. Normalized Chao1 diversity in multiple sclerosis patients fell significantly below that of controls.

This clonotype was seen a single time. Its antigen is undetermined. TCR beta libraries were prepared from cDNA with unique molecular identifiers. The T cell input of about 0.9 to 11 million gave approximately 460,000 cDNA molecules. TCRdb processed the PCR reads anew with MiXCR; each CDR3 protein has one entry. The repertoire includes roughly 400,000 distinct CDR3 sequences, approximately 38% of them detected once, and 6.5% to 8% sits in the top ten. Material for sequencing was blood. The TCR was taken from a girl aged 2-10 years with multiple sclerosis.

The CDR3 nucleotides read TGTGCCAGCAGCTTAGAGGTTAACAGGGGGCAGTATAATTCACCCCTCCACTTT. It codes for CASSLEVNRGQYNSPLHF. The chain combines TRBV7-2 with TRBJ1-6; 9 bases align to TRBD1. The germline CDR1 and CDR2 sequences are SGHTA and FQGNSA. Unmatched junction bases numbered 8, after V lost 1 base and J lost 4 bases. There are 18 residues in the CDR3.